One and the same sample provided the 31 T cell receptor beta chains below, sequenced in a study of technical replicates of blood from a few donors (TCRdb year 2017). The method behind the library was the immunoSEQ multiplex PCR assay. The table was pulled from immuneACCESS by TCRdb, which kept in-frame rearrangements only. Such tables lose some clones; where checked, under half of the loss comes from unresolved V genes, and the rest has no known cause. In all, the sample holds tens of thousands of clones, and just over 95% of those were seen once. Of the sample, roughly 0.34% falls within the top ten clones. The material sequenced was T cells isolated from PBMCs. The receptor source for this set is a human donor in good health.

The CDR3 DNA sequence: TGTGCCAGCAGCTTAGCGCAGGGGGGAGGTGGCTACACCTTC. Protein: CASSLAQGGGGYTF. The chain combines TRBV7-9 with TRBJ1-2; TRBD1 aligns across 7 bases. The CDR3 loop spans 14 amino acids. The germline CDR1 and CDR2 sequences are SEHNR and FQNEAQ (reference sequence). With 0 bases clipped from V and 7 bases from J, the junction kept 5 bases outside the gene matches. Full variable domain (remainder filled in from reference TRBV7-9 and TRBJ1-2): DTGVSQNPRHKITKRGQNVTFRCDPISEHNRLYWYRQTLGQGPEFLTYFQNEAQLEKSRLLSDRFSAERPKGSFSTLEIQRTEQGDSAMYLCASSLAQGGGGYTFGSGTRLTVV.

This chain connects TRBV29-1 to TRBJ2-1; 8 positions match TRBD1. Per germline, CDR1 SQVTM and CDR2 ANQGSEA. CDR3 length: 13 amino acids. Trimming removed 6 bases from V and 2 bases from J; junction bases left unmatched: 3. The CDR3 loop is CSVTGGTYNEQFF. CDR3 in DNA: TGCAGCGTCACAGGGGGTACCTACAATGAGCAGTTCTTC.

V is TRBV4-1 and J is TRBJ1-3; D gene unclear. Germline-derived CDR1 and CDR2 are MGHRA and YSYEKL. The CDR3 has 15 residues. V dropped 1 base and J dropped 2 bases, with 9 bases sitting between them. The CDR3 is CASSQVSGTGNTIYF. CDR3 DNA sequence: TGCGCCAGCAGCCAAGTTTCGGGGACTGGAAACACCATATATTTT.

The rearrangement uses TRBV5-5 and TRBJ2-3; D perhaps matches TRBD2 (7 bases). The germline gives CDR1 SGHKS, CDR2 YYEKEE (reference sequence). This CDR3 has 14 amino acids. V was cut by 0 bases and J by 4 bases, with 9 bases left in between. The CDR3 nucleotides read TGTGCCAGCAGCTTGGGCGGGGGCCCAGATACGCAGTATTTT. It specifies CASSLGGGPDTQYF.

This chain links TRBV7-9 with TRBJ2-7; 7 nucleotides line up with TRBD1. CDR1 and CDR2 (germline): SEHNR, FQNEAQ (reference sequence). This CDR3 is built from 13 residues. After removal of 5 bases from V and 2 bases from J, the junction contained 3 bases not matched to a gene. CDR3 nucleotide sequence: TGTGCCAGCAGCAAAGACAGGGCCTACGAGCAGTACTTC. It codes for CASSKDRAYEQYF.

The V call is TRBV30, the J call TRBJ1-5, with 9 bases fitting TRBD1. The CDR3 runs 14 residues. The germline V gene encodes CDR1 GTSNPN and CDR2 SVGIG (reference sequence). V lost 2 bases to trimming and J lost 7 bases; unmatched junction nucleotides: 6. The DNA of the CDR3 is TGTGCCTGGAGTAAAGGGACAGGGAAACAGCCCCAGCATTTT. Protein product: CAWSKGTGKQPQHF.

This clone was observed once. This rearrangement joins TRBV7-9 to TRBJ2-5; 9 nucleotides agree with TRBD2. V lost 5 bases to trimming and J lost 5 bases; unmatched junction nucleotides: 12. The CDR3 extends over 16 amino acids. In germline, CDR1 is SEHNR, CDR2 FQNEAQ (reference sequence). The CDR3 spells CASSHQAGGGWETQYF. The CDR3 bases are TGTGCCAGCAGCCATCAAGCGGGAGGAGGGTGGGAGACCCAGTACTTC.

V gene TRBV20-1 combines with J gene TRBJ1-2; D uncertain. The germline V and J ends were trimmed by 3 bases and 6 bases, with 8 bases remaining between them. Per the germline V gene, CDR1 is DFQATT and CDR2 is SNEGSKA (reference sequence). The CDR3 length is 11 residues. In DNA, the CDR3 is TGCAGTGCTAGCCTCCCTGATGGCTACACCTTC. It yields the protein CSASLPDGYTF.

The gene calls are TRBV6-1 and TRBJ2-7; TRBD1 matches 10 bases. Losses at the gene ends were 6 bases for V and 5 bases for J; bases not matched to a gene: 7. The CDR3 contains 14 residues. From germline, CDR1 is MNHNS and CDR2 SASEGT. This CDR3 is CASSRQGAQDEQYF. The DNA for the CDR3 is TGTGCCAGCAGCAGACAGGGGGCGCAGGACGAGCAGTACTTC.

The CDR3 sequence: CASSIDVTGGMLTEAFF. CDR3 nucleotides: TGTGCCAGTAGTATAGATGTGACAGGGGGCATGTTGACTGAAGCTTTCTTT. The chain recombines TRBV19 with TRBJ1-1, with 10 positions matching TRBD1. Per the germline V gene, CDR1 is LNHDA and CDR2 is SQIVND (reference sequence). The trim removed 0 bases at V and 5 bases at J, leaving 9 bases unmatched. The CDR3 runs to 17 residues.

This clone appeared once. The V call is TRBV4-2, the J call TRBJ2-5; D perhaps matches TRBD2 (5 bases). CDR3 size: 14 residues. CDR1 LGHNA and CDR2 YNFKEQ come from the germline V gene. The ends were cut back, 0 bases at V and 5 bases at J, with 10 bases in the middle. Here the CDR3 DNA reads TGTGCCAGCAGCCAAGAGTCGGGAAGGGAGACCCAGTACTTC. Its protein product is CASSQESGRETQYF.

The rearrangement joins TRBV5-5 to TRBJ1-4; possibly TRBD1 for D (6 bases). Trimming took 2 bases from V and 6 from J, leaving 17 bases between them. Germline loops: CDR1 SGHKS, CDR2 YYEKEE (reference sequence). This CDR3 has 16 amino acids. CDR3 DNA sequence: TGTGCCAGCAGCTTAGGGCCCCGGACAGTTGATGAAAAACTGTTTTTT. Amino acids: CASSLGPRTVDEKLFF.

The V and J genes are TRBV9 and TRBJ1-5; D is perhaps TRBD1 (5 bases). Germline V lookup: CDR1 SGDLS, CDR2 YYNGEE. The V end was cut by 3 bases, the J end by 2 bases, with 9 bases between. The CDR3 covers 14 residues. Here the CDR3 DNA reads TGTGCCAGCAGCGGGGGAGGGGGCAATCAGCCCCAGCATTTT. It codes for CASSGGGGNQPQHF. Supplemented by reference TRBV9 and TRBJ1-5, the full variable domain reads DSGVTQTPKHLITATGQRVTLRCSPRSGDLSVYWYQQSLDQGLQFLIQYYNGEERAKGNILERFSAQQFPDLHSELNLSSLELGDSALYFCASSGGGGNQPQHFGDGTRLSIL.

V gene TRBV9 combines with J gene TRBJ2-1; D unresolved. This CDR3 spans 18 amino acids. The V gene lost 0 bases and the J gene lost 5 bases, with 21 bases spanning the gap. Per germline, CDR1 SGDLS and CDR2 YYNGEE. The CDR3 nucleotides read TGTGCCAGCAGCGTAGATTCTGCGGCCTCCTCTCCTAACAATGAGCAGTTCTTC. The encoded protein is CASSVDSAASSPNNEQFF.

The chain has TRBV7-9 and TRBJ2-1; 9 nucleotides line up with TRBD2. J lost 5 bases, V lost 5 bases, and 7 bases had no gene match. This CDR3 region has 15 residues. CDR1 is SEHNR and CDR2 is FQNEAQ in the germline V gene (reference sequence). CDR3 region: CASSDGTSRNNEQFF. Written as DNA, the CDR3 is TGTGCCAGCAGCGACGGGACTAGCAGAAACAATGAGCAGTTCTTC.

V is TRBV5-1 and J is TRBJ1-1; 9 nucleotides match TRBD1. The CDR3 runs 14 residues. The germline gives CDR1 SGHRS, CDR2 YFSETQ. J was trimmed by 4 bases and V by 1 base; bases with no gene match: 2. Written as DNA, the CDR3 is TGCGCCAGCAGCTTGAGGACAGGGGCCACTGAAGCTTTCTTT. Residues: CASSLRTGATEAFF.

The chain employs TRBV2 and TRBJ2-5; D call uncertain. V was clipped by 4 bases and J by 3 bases, with 12 bases between them. This CDR3 spans 14 amino acids. Germline V gives CDR1 SNHLY, CDR2 FYNNEI. The CDR3 protein is CASSGIQRKETQYF. The CDR3 nucleotides are TGTGCCAGCAGTGGCATCCAGCGTAAAGAGACCCAGTACTTC.

Of note for this clone: Germline is not matched at one junction end, which may reflect a read error. This chain joins TRBV6-1 and TRBJ1-1; D not resolved. Germline V gene sequence: CDR1 MNHNS, CDR2 SASEGT. There are 11 residues in the CDR3. The CDR3 DNA reads TGTGCCAGCAGTGAAGAAGTCTACAGCCTCTTT. This encodes CASSEEVYSLF.

V and J are TRBV15 and TRBJ1-5, with D possibly matching TRBD1 (5 bases). V lost 0 bases and J 0 bases, leaving 12 bases between the germline ends. CDR1 and CDR2 (germline): LNHNV, YYDKDF (reference sequence). The CDR3 runs to 17 residues. CDR3 sequence reads: CATSRDVGDYSNQPQHF. The CDR3 coding sequence is TGTGCCACCAGCAGAGATGTAGGGGATTATAGCAATCAGCCCCAGCATTTT.

This chain links TRBV5-4 with TRBJ2-4; 7 nucleotides align to TRBD1. Germline V CDR1 and CDR2: SGHNT, YYREEE (reference sequence). V lost 4 bases to trimming and J lost 2 bases; unmatched junction nucleotides: 9. The CDR3 loop spans 16 amino acids. Here the CDR3 DNA reads TGTGCCAGCAGCCTCACAGACAGGGTCTCCAAAAACATTCAGTACTTC. This codes for CASSLTDRVSKNIQYF.

The V call is TRBV7-8, the J call TRBJ2-7; 7 positions agree with TRBD1. This CDR3 region has 15 residues. Losses at the gene ends were 4 bases for V and 0 bases for J; bases not matched to a gene: 6. Looked up from germline, CDR1 is SGHVS and CDR2 is FQNEAQ. CDR3 region: CASSYDREGSYEQYF. The CDR3 DNA is TGTGCCAGCAGCTACGACAGGGAAGGCTCCTACGAGCAGTACTTC.

The V call is TRBV10-3, the J call TRBJ1-3; 7 nucleotides line up with TRBD1. The CDR3 runs 18 residues. CDR1 is ENHRY and CDR2 is SYGVKD in the germline V gene. The J segment lost 4 bases and the V segment lost 0 bases, leaving 12 bases of the junction unmatched. This chain's CDR3 is CAISESTRRDRAGNTIYF. The CDR3 nucleotides are TGTGCCATCAGTGAGTCCACGAGGCGGGACAGAGCCGGAAACACCATATATTTT.

This rearrangement joins TRBV5-1 to TRBJ2-7; a possible D gene is TRBD1 (5 bases). Trimming took 5 bases from V and 2 from J, leaving 11 bases between them. The CDR3 runs to 13 residues. Germline loops: CDR1 SGHRS, CDR2 YFSETQ. CDR3 loop: CASRTDGPYEQYF. CDR3 in DNA: TGCGCCAGCAGGACAGACGGGCCCTACGAGCAGTACTTC.

The chain is built from TRBV15 and TRBJ2-3; 7 bases match TRBD2. The trim removed 5 bases at V and 6 bases at J, leaving 8 bases unmatched. The CDR3 length is 14 residues. The germline V gene has CDR1 LNHNV and CDR2 YYDKDF (reference sequence). In DNA form, the CDR3 reads TGTGCCACCAGCTTACGACTAGCAGGGGATACGCAGTATTTT. This encodes CATSLRLAGDTQYF.

This chain links TRBV21-1 with TRBJ2-2; the table assigns TRBD1, which was not confirmed against the DNA. TRBV21-1 is reported as a pseudogene. The CDR3 consists of 14 residues. CDR3 DNA: TGTGCCAGCAGCAAAGCGCGGACAGTCGGGGAGCTGTTTTTT. Protein: CASSKARTVGELFF.

This clone was picked up one time. V usage is TRBV5-1 and J usage is TRBJ2-1, with 7 bases lining up with TRBD2. Germline values: CDR1 SGHRS, CDR2 YFSETQ. V shed 3 bases and J 5 bases; nucleotides not matched to a gene: 5. The CDR3 is 14 amino acids. CDR3 DNA sequence: TGCGCCAGCAGCTCACCGGGACTAAACAATGAGCAGTTCTTC. Protein: CASSSPGLNNEQFF. The complete variable domain, with remaining parts taken from reference TRBV5-1 and TRBJ2-1, reads KAGVTQTPRYLIKTRGQQVTLSCSPISGHRSVSWYQQTPGQGLQFLFEYFSETQRNKGNFPGRFSGRQFSNSRSEMNVSTLELGDSALYLCASSSPGLNNEQFFGPGTRLTVL.

V is TRBV7-2 and J is TRBJ1-5; D gene ambiguous. Germline V gene data show CDR1 as SGHTA and CDR2 as FQGNSA. The CDR3 loop spans 15 amino acids. The V end lost 1 base, the J end lost 1 base, and 8 bases lay between the germline ends. The CDR3 loop is CASSLDSGSNQPQHF. The DNA of the CDR3 is TGTGCCAGCAGCTTAGACTCGGGGAGCAATCAGCCCCAGCATTTT.

The chain combines TRBV7-9 with TRBJ2-5; 9 nucleotides line up with TRBD2. The junction had 5 bases not matched to a gene; V was cut back by 2 bases and J by 4 bases. This CDR3 comprises 15 residues. Germline V gene lookup returns CDR1 SEHNR and CDR2 FQNEAQ (reference sequence). The CDR3 reads CASSLSAGGGETQYF. The CDR3 region has the DNA TGTGCCAGCAGCTTATCTGCGGGGGGGGGAGAGACCCAGTACTTC.

The genes are TRBV10-3 and TRBJ1-3, with TRBD1 matching 8 bases. CDR3 length: 18 residues. Germline V gene lookup returns CDR1 ENHRY and CDR2 SYGVKD. V dropped 4 bases and J dropped 0; count of bases not matched to a gene: 11. The CDR3 coding sequence is TGTGCCATCAGTGCCGGGACAGGAGACCCCTACTCTGGAAACACCATATATTTT. This sequence encodes CAISAGTGDPYSGNTIYF.

This rearrangement joins TRBV4-1 to TRBJ1-5, with TRBD1 identical over 8 bases. This CDR3 is built from 14 residues. CDR1 and CDR2 (germline): MGHRA, YSYEKL. Trimming took 3 bases from V and 7 from J; bases not matched to a gene: 5. Here the CDR3 reads CASSQFRGHQPQHF. The DNA for the CDR3 is TGCGCCAGCAGCCAGTTCAGGGGGCACCAGCCCCAGCATTTT.

The chain links TRBV7-6 to TRBJ2-7; 10 bases fit TRBD1. V dropped 6 bases and J dropped 6; count of bases not matched to a gene: 8. This CDR3 region has 14 residues. The germline gives CDR1 SGHVS, CDR2 FNYEAQ. CDR3 sequence reads: CASSSTGTGVEQYF. The CDR3 DNA sequence: TGTGCCAGCAGTTCCACCGGGACAGGGGTCGAGCAGTACTTC. The entire variable domain, with the rest obtained from reference TRBV7-6 and TRBJ2-7, is as follows: GAGVSQSPRYKVTKRGQDVALRCDPISGHVSLYWYRQALGQGPEFLTYFNYEAQQDKSGLPNDRFSAERPEGSISTLTIQRTEQRDSAMYRCASSSTGTGVEQYFGPGTRLTVT.